This T cell receptor (beta chain) came from a study of CD8+ T cells in alopecia areata. Study-wide points: TCRs were shared less clearly across patients than in mice, possibly for HLA-related reasons. Among the cells sequenced in scalp samples are also the resident alphabeta T cells of normal skin. Especially in alopecia totalis/universalis, lesional scalp showed greater clonality than normal scalp did.

Extracted RNA was reverse transcribed into cDNA, the sequencing template. The protocol was immunoSEQ multiplex PCR, while the TCRdb copy is restricted to in-frame clones and leaves out a portion. The table has more than 95,000 clones, about 61% seen once. Starting from PBMCs, sorting isolated CD4+ and CD8+ T cells. This CDR3 is built from 11 residues. The germline V and J ends were trimmed by 4 bases and 12 bases, with 15 bases remaining between them. CDR1 is GTSNPN, CDR2 SVGIG, per germline (reference sequence). For this clone: Its antigen is unidentified.

The receptor's source is a human donor in good health. The chain uses TRBV30 and TRBJ2-5; a weak D match, TRBD2 (5 bases). Sequencing was done on a sample of CD4+ T cells sorted from blood. DNA of the CDR3: TGTGCCTGGACCAACCGGGAAAACAAGTACTTC. It yields the protein CAWTNRENKYF.